This TCR beta chain came from a study of blood T cell repertoires in COVID-19. In the study overall: Samples representing acute and convalescent COVID-19 were sourced from the United States, Italy and Spain.

Adults between roughly 18 and 90 years of age took part from fewer than 30 US areas. Donors of Cohort 3 who recovered were those that had two negative PCRs, clearance, or symptom resolution. The germline V gene encodes CDR1 SNHLY and CDR2 FYNNEI. The CDR3 covers 14 residues. The ends were cut back, 6 bases at V and 4 bases at J, with 12 bases in the middle. Method: immunoSEQ multiplex PCR; TCRdb's copy keeps in-frame clones and lacks some. Of about 300,000 clones listed, roughly 85% are singletons. This chain links TRBV2 with TRBJ2-2; a possible D gene is TRBD2 (5 bases). The sequenced sample consisted of PBMCs or T cells enriched from blood (not recorded which). This receptor was obtained from a man aged 30 to 45 who had recovered from COVID-19. As DNA, the CDR3 is TGTGCCAGCAGAGGCGGGCTTGGCACCGGGGAGCTGTTTTTT. It codes for CASRGGLGTGELFF.